This T cell receptor (beta chain) was captured in a study of cytomegalovirus exposure and HLA in healthy donors. General observations from the study: As a later analysis showed, a missense DCLRE1C variant was linked to trimming of TCR beta V- and J-genes. The sole available immune exposure information was CMV serostatus. Generally TCR sequences proved uncommon, though certain public TCRs appeared in numerous donors.

The PCR used 60 Vbeta and 13 Jbeta primers. The data were produced by immunoSEQ multiplex PCR, yet TCRdb's version contains in-frame clones alone and is incomplete. The sample lists 98,000 or so clones, around 76% occurring once. Germline CDR1 reads LNHDA; CDR2 reads SQIVND (reference sequence). The CDR3 runs 14 residues. Comments on this clone: No antigen is known for it. An end of the junction does not agree with germline; a read error may underlie this.

The receptor comes from a human donor in good health. Sequences were obtained from PBMCs. This rearrangement joins TRBV19 to TRBJ1-2; 8 bases are a match to TRBD1. This CDR3 is CASSRTGQNYGYPF. DNA of the CDR3: TGTGCCAGTAGTCGGACAGGGCAGAACTATGGCTACCCCTTC.